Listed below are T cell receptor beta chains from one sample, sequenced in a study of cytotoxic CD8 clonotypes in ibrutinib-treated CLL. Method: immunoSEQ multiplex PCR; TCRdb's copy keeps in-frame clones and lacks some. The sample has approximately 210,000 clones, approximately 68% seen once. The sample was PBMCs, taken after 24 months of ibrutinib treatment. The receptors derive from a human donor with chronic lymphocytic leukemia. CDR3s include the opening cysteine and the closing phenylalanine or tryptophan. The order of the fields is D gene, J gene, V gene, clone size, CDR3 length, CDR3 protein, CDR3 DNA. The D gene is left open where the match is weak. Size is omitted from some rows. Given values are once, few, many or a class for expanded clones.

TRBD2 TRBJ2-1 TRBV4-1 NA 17 CASSQGDGRARYNEQFF TGCGCCAGCAGCCAAGGGGACGGGAGGGCCCGTTACAATGAGCAGTTCTTC
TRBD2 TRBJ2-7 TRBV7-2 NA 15 CASSLVAGELYEQYF TGTGCCAGCAGCTTAGTTGCGGGAGAGCTCTACGAGCAGTACTTC
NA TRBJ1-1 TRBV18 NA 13 CASSPRAPTEAFF TGTGCCAGCTCACCGAGGGCCCCCACTGAAGCTTTCTTT
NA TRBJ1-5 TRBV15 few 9 CATGQPQHF TGTGCCACCGGTCAGCCCCAGCATTTT
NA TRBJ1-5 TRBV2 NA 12 CASSQGEQPQHF TGTGCCAGCAGTCAAGGCGAACAGCCCCAGCATTTT
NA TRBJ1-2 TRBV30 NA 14 CAWSGRERYYGYTF TGTGCCTGGAGTGGCAGGGAAAGGTACTATGGCTACACCTTC
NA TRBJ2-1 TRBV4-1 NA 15 CASSHIGMWGNEQFF TGCGCCAGCAGCCACATCGGGATGTGGGGCAATGAGCAGTTCTTC
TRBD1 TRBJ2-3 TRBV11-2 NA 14 CASSLRGQADTQYF TGTGCCAGCAGCTTAAGGGGACAGGCCGATACGCAGTATTTT
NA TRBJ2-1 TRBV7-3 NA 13 CASSSTEYNEQFF TGTGCCAGCAGCTCTACAGAATACAATGAGCAGTTCTTC
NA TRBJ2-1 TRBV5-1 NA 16 CASSPQDPENFYEQFF TGCGCCAGCAGCCCCCAGGACCCAGAGAATTTCTATGAGCAGTTCTTC
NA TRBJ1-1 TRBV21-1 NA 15 CASSPRCTRETEAFF TGTGCCAGCAGCCCTCGGTGCACGAGAGAGACTGAAGCTTTCTTT
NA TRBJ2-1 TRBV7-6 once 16 CASSSLGSGYSNEQFF TGTGCCAGCAGCTCCCTGGGATCGGGCTATAGTAATGAGCAGTTCTTC
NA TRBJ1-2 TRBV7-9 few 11 CASSGVGVYTF TGTGCCAGCAGCGGGGTGGGGGTTTACACCTTC
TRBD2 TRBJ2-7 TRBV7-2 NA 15 CASRYLSGRENEQYF TGTGCCAGCAGATACCTTAGCGGGAGGGAGAACGAGCAGTACTTC
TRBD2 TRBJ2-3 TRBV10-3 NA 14 CAIRTSGSTDTQYF TGTGCCATACGGACTAGCGGTAGCACAGATACGCAGTATTTT
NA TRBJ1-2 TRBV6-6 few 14 CASSYSFRDDGYTF TGTGCCAGCAGTTACTCGTTTAGGGATGATGGCTACACCTTC
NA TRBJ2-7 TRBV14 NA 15 CASSQAETAGTEQYF TGTGCCAGCAGCCAAGCCGAGACGGCCGGTACCGAGCAGTACTTC
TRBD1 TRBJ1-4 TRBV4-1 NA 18 CASSRKSTGDSTNEKLFF TGCGCCAGCAGCCGAAAATCGACAGGGGACTCAACTAATGAAAAACTGTTTTTT
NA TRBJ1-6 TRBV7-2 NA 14 CASSWDGDNSPLHF TGTGCCAGCAGCTGGGACGGAGATAATTCACCCCTCCACTTT
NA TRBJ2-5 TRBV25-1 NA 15 CASIRTMGNQETQYF TGTGCCAGCATACGAACCATGGGGAACCAAGAGACCCAGTACTTC
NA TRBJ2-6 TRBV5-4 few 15 CASSDRSSGANVLTF TGTGCCAGCAGCGACAGGAGCTCTGGGGCCAACGTCCTGACTTTC
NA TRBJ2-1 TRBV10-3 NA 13 CAISRGWDNEQFF TGTGCCATCAGTAGGGGTTGGGACAATGAGCAGTTCTTC
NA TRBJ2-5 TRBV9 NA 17 CASSVGAVGWGQETQYF TGTGCCAGCAGCGTAGGTGCGGTGGGATGGGGGCAAGAGACCCAGTACTTC
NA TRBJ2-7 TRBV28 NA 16 CASSLSPVGGPYEQYF TGTGCCAGCAGTTTATCTCCCGTTGGCGGACCCTACGAGCAGTACTTC
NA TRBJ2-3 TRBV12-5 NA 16 CASGSLSVGVTDTQYF TGTGCTAGTGGTTCTCTTTCAGTGGGAGTCACAGATACGCAGTATTTT
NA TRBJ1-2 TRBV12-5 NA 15 CASGSTTASHYGYTF TGTGCTAGTGGTTCGACGACAGCGAGTCACTATGGCTACACCTTC
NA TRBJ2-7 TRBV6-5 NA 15 CASRPAGAGVNEQYF TGTGCCAGCAGACCCGCAGGGGCCGGAGTTAACGAGCAGTACTTC
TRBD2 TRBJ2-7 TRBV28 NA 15 CASTPGLAGYYEQYF TGTGCCAGCACCCCAGGGCTAGCGGGGTACTACGAGCAGTACTTC
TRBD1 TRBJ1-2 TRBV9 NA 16 CASSDQGGIRSYGYTF TGTGCCAGCAGCGATCAAGGGGGCATAAGAAGCTATGGCTACACCTTC
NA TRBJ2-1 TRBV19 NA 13 CASSIFGSNEQFF TGTGCCAGTAGTATATTCGGGAGTAATGAGCAGTTCTTC
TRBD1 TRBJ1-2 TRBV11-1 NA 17 CASSSTTGQGGWYGYTF TGTGCCAGCAGCTCCACAACAGGACAGGGAGGATGGTATGGCTACACCTTC
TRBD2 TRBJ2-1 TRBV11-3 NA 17 CASSLKLSGSPYNEQFF TGTGCCAGCAGCCTAAAACTCAGCGGGAGTCCCTACAATGAGCAGTTCTTC
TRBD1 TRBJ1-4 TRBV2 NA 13 CASKDRGNEKLFF TGTGCCAGTAAGGACAGGGGGAATGAAAAACTGTTTTTT